These 9 T cell receptor beta chains were all obtained from the same sample, sequenced in a study of kidney transplant recipient with SARS-CoV-2 infection. From the reads, TCRdb called clonotypes with MiXCR, one entry per CDR3 protein. The data show under 300,000 distinct CDR3 sequences, under 35% seen once. The sample here was a blood sample, taken at baseline and between days 110 and 120 from a kidney transplant recipient. All receptors derive from a male patient aged 30 to 39 who had COVID-19 and was a kidney transplant recipient. These T cells may partly come from the graft donor.

Comments on this clonotype: A much bigger clone sits one base away, suggesting this may be a read error. J is TRBJ1-2 and V is TRBV4-3; D gene uncertain. The V and J ends lost 4 bases and 4 bases respectively, with 22 bases between them. Germline V CDR1 and CDR2: LGHNA, YSLEER. There are 17 residues in the CDR3. The CDR3, as DNA: TGCGCCAGCAGCCTGATACCAGGACGTCGAAAGGCCTATGGCTACACCTTC. Translation gives CASSLIPGRRKAYGYTF.

The genes are TRBV6-1 and TRBJ1-2; unclear D gene. The germline CDR1 and CDR2 sequences are MNHNS and SASEGT. This CDR3 has 17 amino acids. The V gene lost 5 bases and the J gene lost 4 bases, with 23 bases spanning the gap. CDR3 nucleotide sequence: TGTGCCAGCAGTCACGGTGAGGAATGTAGAAAGACCTATGGCTACACCTTC. It yields the protein CASSHGEECRKTYGYTF.

A note on this clonotype: A read error may explain this, as a much larger clone is one base away. This chain uses TRBV21-1 with TRBJ2-2; TRBD1 is the table's D call and was not checked against the DNA. TRBV21-1 is assigned pseudogene status. The CDR3 is 15 residues long. The CDR3 spells CASSKEDRNTEELFF. The DNA of the CDR3 is TGTGCCAGCAGCAAGGAGGACAGGAACACCGAGGAGCTGTTTTTT.

With regard to this clonotype: The junction departs from germline at one end; a sequencing error may be responsible. The chain is built from TRBV16 and TRBJ1-2, with D unclear. From germline, CDR1 is KGHSY and CDR2 FQNENV. This CDR3 is built from 17 residues. CDR3 region: CASSLTTVVRKTYDYTF. The CDR3 DNA reads as TGTGCCAGCAGCTTGACGACGGTCGTTAGAAAGACCTATGACTACACCTTC.

A few counts support this clonotype. The rearrangement joins TRBV6-5 to TRBJ2-1; 7 bases are shared with TRBD2. CDR3 length equals 14 residues. Germline V gives CDR1 MNHEY, CDR2 SVGAGI. V lost 10 bases, J lost 2 bases, and 8 bases stayed unmatched. The CDR3 sequence is CANRGLGAYNEQFF. In DNA, the CDR3 is TGTGCCAACAGAGGACTAGGCGCCTACAATGAGCAGTTCTTC.

Written as DNA, the CDR3 is TGTGCCGGCAGCAAGGACCCCCCGGTTCGCGCCTACGAGCAGTACTTC. It translates to CAGSKDPPVRAYEQYF. The chain carries TRBV21-1 and TRBJ2-5; TRBD1, the D gene given by the table, was not confirmed from the DNA. TRBJ2-7 explains the end of the DNA better; the J call may be wrong. TRBV21-1 is a known pseudogene. CDR3 length: 16 amino acids.

The chain combines TRBV7-1 with TRBJ1-2, with D unclear. TRBV7-1 is classed as an ORF, of uncertain function. Trimming cost V 5 bases and J 4 bases, with 23 bases left between them. There are 17 residues in the CDR3. CDR3 amino acids: CASSAGNHEGKTYGYTF. CDR3 nucleotide sequence: TGTGCCAGCAGCGCCGGCAATCACGAGGGAAAGACCTATGGCTACACCTTC.

The sample holds many counts of this clonotype. The CDR3 protein is CASSPPGRTVNNYGYTF. CDR3 bases: TGTGCCAGCTCACCACCCGGAAGGACAGTCAACAACTATGGCTACACCTTC. V is TRBV18 and J is TRBJ1-2; a weak D match, TRBD1 (6 bases). The CDR3 has 17 amino acids. The V gene lost 0 bases and the J gene lost 2 bases, with 16 bases spanning the gap. Per the germline V gene, CDR1 is KGHSH and CDR2 is LQKENI.

This clonotype was counted at least ten times. This sequence joins TRBV7-9 and TRBJ1-2; D is ambiguous. CDR3 length: 14 residues. The V gene's germline CDR1 is SEHNR and CDR2 FQNEAQ (reference sequence). Deletions cut 0 bases from V and 6 bases from J, with 11 bases between. The CDR3 protein is CASSLAGLLDGYTF. In DNA form, the CDR3 reads TGTGCCAGCAGCTTAGCCGGCTTACTGGATGGCTACACCTTC.